This T cell receptor (beta chain) was sequenced during a study of blood T cell repertoires in COVID-19. About the study: Material from acute and convalescent COVID-19 was sourced from the United States, Italy and Spain. In each case, the material was cDNA or gDNA derived from T cells, B-cell-depleted T cells, or PBMCs.

Original analysis: Estimated nucleated cell counts came from reference gene primer amplification. Here immunoSEQ multiplex PCR was the method, and the copy in TCRdb shows in-frame clones only, minus some. That table supplies the V and J calls and clone size; D and trimming were determined from the DNA. The sample lists about 61,000 clones; about 80% were seen once. Germline CDR1 SGHRS, CDR2 YFSETQ. After removal of 3 bases from V and 2 bases from J, the junction contained 1 base not matched to a gene. The CDR3 length is 14 residues. V is TRBV5-1 and J is TRBJ2-4; 8 bases align to TRBD1. The clonotype originates from an elderly man with active or convalescent COVID-19. Material for sequencing was peripheral blood. For the CDR3, the DNA is TGCGCCAGCAGCTGGACAGGGTCCAAAAACATTCAGTACTTC. Protein: CASSWTGSKNIQYF.